The next 29 T cell receptor beta chains were all read from a single sample in a study of T cells in Graves' hyperthyroidism and ophthalmopathy. Amplification yielded TCR beta CDR3 regions, with RNA transcripts as the source. A set of HTBI primers served as the primers for a first-round RT-PCR of the TCR CDR3. MiXCR, applied by TCRdb to the multiplex PCR reads, yields one record per CDR3 protein. The repertoire has fewer than 650,000 distinct CDR3 sequences, over 35% of them found once; the top ten carry about 45%. The sample was peripheral blood or thyroid tissue (not recorded which). These TCRs come from an adult woman with Graves' disease, either hyperthyroidism or ophthalmopathy (not recorded which).

Comment on this clonotype: The junction and the germline gene differ at one end; a read error may be behind it. The chain is built from TRBV10-3 and TRBJ2-7, with 8 bases that match TRBD2. CDR1 and CDR2 (germline): ENHRY, SYGVKD. The CDR3 sequence is 14 residues long. CDR3 loop: CASSKPGTSYEQYF. DNA of the CDR3: TGTGCCAGCAGTAAACCGGGGACTAGCTACGAGCAGTACTTC.

The rearrangement links TRBV20-1 to TRBJ1-1, with 9 bases lining up with TRBD1. CDR3 length equals 14 residues. After removal of 5 bases from V and 6 bases from J, the junction contained 10 bases not matched to a gene. The germline gives CDR1 DFQATT, CDR2 SNEGSKA (reference sequence). CDR3 in amino acids: CSAPRTGARPEAFF. The CDR3 DNA sequence: TGCAGTGCTCCACGGACAGGGGCGCGCCCTGAAGCTTTCTTT.

The chain employs TRBV5-1 and TRBJ1-2; 7 bases match TRBD1. The CDR3 covers 15 residues. V shed 2 bases and J 1 base; nucleotides not matched to a gene: 5. The germline gives CDR1 SGHRS, CDR2 YFSETQ. The CDR3 region is CASSFGQAYNYGYTF. In nucleotides, the CDR3 is TGCGCCAGCAGCTTCGGACAGGCCTATAACTATGGCTACACCTTC.

The chain joins TRBV19 to TRBJ2-2; D might be TRBD1 (6 bases). The CDR3 contains 11 residues. Germline V gene sequence: CDR1 LNHDA, CDR2 SQIVND (reference sequence). The V end was cut by 8 bases, the J end by 8 bases, with 9 bases between. CDR3 sequence: CASPRGGELFF. The CDR3 nucleotides are TGTGCCAGTCCAAGGGGGGGGGAGCTGTTTTTT. Looking up the rest from reference TRBV19 and TRBJ2-2 gives the full variable domain: DGGITQSPKYLFRKEGQNVTLSCEQNLNHDAMYWYRQDPGQGLRLIYYSQIVNDFQKGDIAEGYSVSREKKESFPLTVTSAQKNPTAFYLCASPRGGELFFGEGSRLTVL.

The chain combines TRBV9 with TRBJ2-7; 7 bases map to TRBD1. The CDR3 has 14 amino acids. In germline, CDR1 is SGDLS, CDR2 YYNGEE. After removal of 2 bases from V and 5 bases from J, the junction contained 7 bases not matched to a gene. CDR3 nucleotides: TGTGCCAGCAGCGTTGGTAGGGGGCTGAACGAGCAGTACTTC. It is translated as CASSVGRGLNEQYF.

This clonotype was counted ten times or more. The chain couples TRBV20-1 to TRBJ2-5; D gene uncertain. Deletions cut 5 bases from V and 3 bases from J, with 10 bases between. Germline V gene lookup returns CDR1 DFQATT and CDR2 SNEGSKA (reference sequence). The CDR3 covers 12 residues. The CDR3 nucleotides are TGCAGTGCTTGGAAATCCAAAGAGACCCAGTACTTC. Amino acids: CSAWKSKETQYF.

The table lists this clonotype with many counts. The chain recombines TRBV19 with TRBJ2-5, with D perhaps matching TRBD1 (5 bases). CDR1 is LNHDA and CDR2 is SQIVND in the germline V gene (reference sequence). The CDR3 length is 13 residues. V lost 11 bases and J 0 bases, leaving 13 bases between the germline ends. The CDR3 bases are TGTGCCGCGTCCCCAGGGTACCAAGAGACCCAGTACTTC. The encoded protein is CAASPGYQETQYF.

In regard to this clonotype: A read error may explain this, as a much larger clone is one base away. The chain has TRBV15 and TRBJ2-7; 7 positions match TRBD2. J lost 4 bases, V lost 8 bases, and 5 bases had no gene match. The CDR3 runs to 12 residues. Germline loops: CDR1 LNHNV, CDR2 YYDKDF (reference sequence). This CDR3 reads CATGGTNYEQYF. The CDR3 region has the DNA TGTGCCACCGGTGGGACTAATTACGAGCAGTACTTC.

This chain connects TRBV20-1 to TRBJ1-5; D is uncertain. Germline assignment: CDR1 DFQATT and CDR2 SNEGSKA (reference sequence). Trimming cost V 6 bases and J 3 bases, with 18 bases left between them. This CDR3 contains 15 residues. Here the CDR3 reads CSASSPGTHNQPQHF. CDR3 in DNA: TGCAGTGCCAGCAGCCCAGGCACACACAATCAGCCCCAGCATTTT.

V and J are TRBV29-1 and TRBJ2-2; 8 bases are shared with TRBD2. J was trimmed by 5 bases and V by 4 bases; bases with no gene match: 9. The germline V gene has CDR1 SQVTM and CDR2 ANQGSEA. This CDR3 has 15 amino acids. CDR3 sequence: CSVGGAGVRTGELFF. The CDR3 DNA reads TGCAGCGTTGGAGGAGCGGGAGTTAGAACCGGGGAGCTGTTTTTT.

This chain links TRBV13 with TRBJ1-1, with D maybe TRBD1 (5 bases). Germline CDR1 reads PRHDT; CDR2 reads FYEKMQ (reference sequence). Trimming removed 6 bases from V and 11 bases from J, with 22 bases in between. This CDR3 is built from 14 residues. Written as DNA, the CDR3 is TGTGCCAGCAGTCTAGAACAGGCAAAGGTCACGGCTTTCTTT. As protein: CASSLEQAKVTAFF.

This clonotype has at least ten counts. The chain recombines TRBV20-1 with TRBJ1-4, with TRBD1 matching 11 bases. Trimming at V came to 6 bases and at J to 5 bases, leaving 8 bases not matched to a gene. Germline V CDR1 and CDR2: DFQATT, SNEGSKA (reference sequence). This CDR3 comprises 15 residues. In nucleotides, the CDR3 is TGCAGTGCGCCTGTTCGGGACAGGGGGAATGAAAAACTGTTTTTT. Encoded protein: CSAPVRDRGNEKLFF.

In its sample, this clonotype was seen many times. This chain uses TRBV5-5 with TRBJ1-5; D perhaps matches TRBD1 (6 bases). Germline-derived CDR1 and CDR2 are SGHKS and YYEKEE (reference sequence). Trimming took 4 bases from V and 6 from J, leaving 23 bases between them. CDR3 size: 17 residues. The CDR3, as DNA: TGTGCCAGCAGCGCCCTCGGGACATATTTGGCGGGTCAGCCCCAGCATTTT. Protein: CASSALGTYLAGQPQHF.

The V call is TRBV7-3, the J call TRBJ2-6; TRBD1 agrees at 9 bases. The tail of the sequence fits TRBJ2-4 better, so the J call may be wrong. CDR1 SGHTA and CDR2 FQGTGA come from the germline V gene. The CDR3 sequence is 14 residues long. CDR3 sequence: CASSLGTGSDIQYF. The CDR3 nucleotides are TGTGCCAGCAGCCTCGGGACAGGGTCAGACATTCAGTACTTC.

A few counts support this clonotype. The junction and the germline gene differ at one end; a read error may be behind it. The chain couples TRBV7-9 to TRBJ1-1; 10 bases match TRBD1. Germline V lookup: CDR1 SEHNR, CDR2 FQNEAQ (reference sequence). CDR3 length: 13 residues. DNA of the CDR3: TGTGCTAGCAGCTTAGGGACAGGGGCCGAAGCTTTCTTT. Translated: CASSLGTGAEAFF.

The V and J genes are TRBV29-1 and TRBJ2-7, with D possibly TRBD2 on 6 matching bases. This CDR3 region has 16 residues. The V gene's germline CDR1 is SQVTM and CDR2 ANQGSEA. CDR3 sequence: CSARPALAGTDYEQYF. The CDR3 coding sequence is TGCAGTGCTAGACCCGCGTTGGCGGGGACCGACTACGAGCAGTACTTC.

The chain is built from TRBV5-1 and TRBJ2-7, with D possibly TRBD1 on 7 matching bases. The CDR3 runs to 15 residues. CDR1 SGHRS and CDR2 YFSETQ come from the germline V gene. V lost 6 bases to trimming and J lost 0 bases, with 16 bases between them. In nucleotides, the CDR3 is TGCGCCAGCACCCGAGGGGGCGGGACCTCCTACGAGCAGTACTTC. This sequence encodes CASTRGGGTSYEQYF.

This clonotype was seen many times. The chain uses TRBV19 and TRBJ2-2, with 7 bases matching TRBD2. Losses at the gene ends were 7 bases for V and 2 bases for J; bases not matched to a gene: 10. The germline CDR1 and CDR2 sequences are LNHDA and SQIVND (reference sequence). The CDR3 is 16 residues long. DNA of the CDR3: TGTGCCAGTATGAAACCTGGGACTATCAACACCGGGGAGCTGTTTTTT. Protein: CASMKPGTINTGELFF.

This clonotype was picked up a small number of times. V is TRBV6-2 or TRBV6-3 and J is TRBJ1-5; a possible D gene is TRBD1 (6 bases). V lost 7 bases and J lost 8, with 12 bases in between. CDR3 size: 12 residues. Germline values: CDR1 MNHEY, CDR2 SVGEGT. The DNA of the CDR3 is TGTGCCAGCACCGAAGGGGGGAAGCCCCAGCATTTT. Translation: CASTEGGKPQHF.

The table lists this clonotype with many counts. The CDR3, as DNA: TGTGCCAGCAGGGGGACAGACCTCGACACTGAAGCTTTCTTT. Amino acid sequence: CASRGTDLDTEAFF. The genes are TRBV2 and TRBJ1-1; 7 bases fit TRBD1. Germline V gives CDR1 SNHLY, CDR2 FYNNEI. This CDR3 comprises 14 residues. V was clipped by 6 bases and J by 3 bases; unmatched bases: 7.

With regard to this clonotype: Without the conserved terminal phenylalanine or tryptophan, this CDR3 likely stems from a read error. It is unclear where the CDR3 begins or ends on the DNA, so no DNA is shown, and the CDR3 is as TCRdb lists it. The chain couples TRBV7-2 to TRBJ1-4; the table's D gene call, TRBD1, was not cross checked with the DNA. Ends included, the CDR3 has 10 residues. Germline V CDR1 and CDR2: SGHTA, FQGNSA. The CDR3 loop is CASSLGGSNY.

CDR3 protein: CASSLGGQTNQPQHF. The CDR3 region has the DNA TGTGCCAGCAGCTTAGGAGGACAGACCAATCAGCCCCAGCATTTT. This chain joins TRBV7-2 and TRBJ1-5; a possible D gene is TRBD1 (6 bases). V lost 1 base and J 3 bases, leaving 10 bases between the germline ends. Germline V lookup: CDR1 SGHTA, CDR2 FQGNSA. The CDR3 has 15 residues.

This clonotype has a count of ten or more. V is TRBV7-9 and J is TRBJ2-5, with a possible D match to TRBD1 (6 bases). Trimming took 1 base from V and 7 from J, leaving 19 bases between them. The CDR3 loop spans 16 amino acids. In germline, CDR1 is SEHNR, CDR2 FQNEAQ (reference sequence). CDR3 DNA: TGTGCCAGCAGCTTAGTAGGGGCCACACCCAGGGGGACCCAGTACTTC. As protein: CASSLVGATPRGTQYF.

In the case of this clonotype: A much larger clone is a single base away; this may be a read error. CDR3: CASRTVEAFF. The DNA for the CDR3 is TGTGCCAGCAGAACCGTTGAAGCTTTCTTT. The gene calls are TRBV7-2 and TRBJ1-1; D not resolved. The CDR3 covers 10 residues. The germline V gene encodes CDR1 SGHTA and CDR2 FQGNSA. Trimming pared 6 bases from V and 7 bases from J, leaving 6 bases between.

This rearrangement joins TRBV20-1 to TRBJ1-5; perhaps TRBD1 as D (5 bases). Trimming cost V 2 bases and J 3 bases, with 11 bases left between them. CDR1 and CDR2 from the germline V gene are DFQATT and SNEGSKA (reference sequence). CDR3 length: 14 residues. CDR3 in DNA: TGCAGTGCTAGACGGGGGGTTGTCAATCAGCCCCAGCATTTT. Encoded protein: CSARRGVVNQPQHF.

The CDR3 DNA is TGCAGTGCTAGAGATTCGGCAGACATTAACTATGGCTACACCTTC. Translating it yields CSARDSADINYGYTF. The rearrangement uses TRBV20-1 and TRBJ1-2; D gene unclear. This CDR3 region has 15 residues. V was trimmed by 0 bases and J by 1 base, leaving 12 bases between them. Germline CDR1 reads DFQATT; CDR2 reads SNEGSKA (reference sequence).

The V and J genes are TRBV7-2 and TRBJ1-1, with D possibly TRBD1 on 6 matching bases. The ends were cut back, 0 bases at V and 8 bases at J, with 10 bases in the middle. This CDR3 has 13 residues. Germline CDR1 is SGHTA and CDR2 is FQGNSA. Here the CDR3 reads CASSLAPDREAFF. In DNA form, the CDR3 reads TGTGCCAGCAGCTTAGCACCTGACAGGGAAGCTTTCTTT.

This clonotype appeared a few times. One base away lies a much larger clone, so this may be a sequencing read error. V is TRBV7-8 and J is TRBJ1-3; D uncertain. The CDR3 is 15 residues long. CDR1 SGHVS and CDR2 FQNEAQ come from the germline V gene. This chain's CDR3 is CVSSSSPRAGNTIYF. CDR3 in DNA: TGTGTCAGCAGCTCCTCACCAAGGGCCGGAAACACCATATATTTT. Full variable domain (outside the CDR3, taken from reference TRBV7-8 and TRBJ1-3): GAGVSQSPRYKVAKRGQDVALRCDPISGHVSLFWYQQALGQGPEFLTYFQNEAQLDKSGLPSDRFFAERPEGSVSTLKIQRTQQEDSAVYLCVSSSSPRAGNTIYFGEGSWLTVV.

The chain recombines TRBV11-2 with TRBJ1-1; D remains ambiguous. This CDR3 has 12 residues. V lost 6 bases and J 7 bases, leaving 12 bases between the germline ends. In germline, CDR1 is SGHAT, CDR2 FQNNGV. CDR3 region: CASSRTSGEAFF. DNA for the CDR3: TGTGCCAGCAGTCGAACTAGCGGTGAAGCTTTCTTT.